One sample yielded the 22 T cell receptor beta chains listed below, sequenced in a study of cytomegalovirus exposure and HLA in healthy donors. It was with 60 Vbeta and 13 Jbeta primers that the PCR ran. Clones were read by immunoSEQ multiplex PCR, and TCRdb kept only the in-frame ones, dropping some. The sample gives under 100,000 clones, 63% of which show up once; approximately 15% is in the top ten. Sequences were obtained from PBMCs. The receptors come from a woman between 40 and 55 years old in good health and CMV-seropositive.

The chain recombines TRBV30 with TRBJ2-2, with TRBD1 as a possible D gene (6 bases). This CDR3 comprises 15 residues. CDR1 and CDR2 from the germline V gene are GTSNPN and SVGIG (reference sequence). Trimming took 6 bases from V and 6 from J, leaving 20 bases between them. This CDR3 reads CACAQKQGRAGELFF. DNA for the CDR3: TGTGCCTGCGCGCAAAAACAGGGTCGGGCCGGGGAGCTGTTTTTT.

The rearrangement joins TRBV5-6 to TRBJ1-6, with D maybe TRBD1 (6 bases). Germline V gene lookup returns CDR1 SGHDT and CDR2 YYEEEE. V gave up 3 bases and J gave up 5 bases, with 9 bases separating them. This CDR3 has 14 residues. CDR3 DNA sequence: TGTGCCAGCAGCTCCGGGACAAATAATTCACCCCTCCACTTT. It codes for CASSSGTNNSPLHF.

V and J are TRBV9 and TRBJ1-1; D uncertain. Germline V gene lookup returns CDR1 SGDLS and CDR2 YYNGEE. With 0 bases removed from V and 2 bases from J, the gap between germline ends came to 5 bases. The CDR3 totals 13 residues. The CDR3 spells CASSVDLNTEAFF. The CDR3 DNA reads TGTGCCAGCAGCGTAGACTTAAACACTGAAGCTTTCTTT.

V gene TRBV27 combines with J gene TRBJ1-2; D is undetermined. This CDR3 has 15 residues. Germline V gives CDR1 MNHEY, CDR2 SMNVEV (reference sequence). The V gene lost 0 bases and the J gene lost 5 bases, with 13 bases spanning the gap. CDR3 DNA sequence: TGTGCCAGCAGTTTATCTAGTTCCCCCCTGTATGGCTACACCTTC. Protein product: CASSLSSSPLYGYTF.

This clone was detected a few times. V gene TRBV2 combines with J gene TRBJ2-3; TRBD1 aligns across 9 bases. The CDR3 consists of 15 residues. CDR1 and CDR2 (germline): SNHLY, FYNNEI. V lost 6 bases, J lost 2 bases, and 6 bases stayed unmatched. This CDR3 is CASRETGGATDTQYF. For the CDR3, the DNA is TGTGCCAGCAGGGAGACAGGGGGTGCCACAGATACGCAGTATTTT.

The rearrangement joins TRBV7-2 to TRBJ1-5; D unclear. The V end was cut by 1 base, the J end by 4 bases, with 8 bases between. Germline V gene sequence: CDR1 SGHTA, CDR2 FQGNSA. This CDR3 contains 14 residues. For the CDR3, the DNA is TGTGCCAGCAGCTTAGGTCCTTCTAATCAGCCCCAGCATTTT. Residues: CASSLGPSNQPQHF.

The rearrangement uses TRBV19 and TRBJ2-7; D perhaps matches TRBD1 (6 bases). Looked up from germline, CDR1 is LNHDA and CDR2 is SQIVND (reference sequence). This CDR3 has 13 residues. V shed 5 bases and J shed 2 bases, with 10 bases lying between them. This CDR3 reads CASSGTMTYEQYF. CDR3 bases: TGTGCCAGTAGTGGGACAATGACCTACGAGCAGTACTTC.

The chain recombines TRBV7-9 with TRBJ1-1; D is undetermined. Germline CDR1 SEHNR, CDR2 FQNEAQ (reference sequence). The CDR3 loop spans 14 amino acids. Trimming stripped 2 bases from V and 5 bases from J, with 12 bases between. CDR3 sequence reads: CASSLTGRGTEAFF. The DNA for the CDR3 is TGTGCCAGCAGCTTAACTGGGCGGGGAACTGAAGCTTTCTTT. The full variable domain, its missing parts supplied by reference TRBV7-9 and TRBJ1-1, is DTGVSQNPRHKITKRGQNVTFRCDPISEHNRLYWYRQTLGQGPEFLTYFQNEAQLEKSRLLSDRFSAERPKGSFSTLEIQRTEQGDSAMYLCASSLTGRGTEAFFGQGTRLTVV.

This clone has only one observation. The rearrangement joins TRBV5-4 to TRBJ2-5, with D perhaps matching TRBD2 (5 bases). The J call is doubtful: the DNA matches TRBJ2-7 better. Germline CDR1 SGHNT, CDR2 YYREEE (reference sequence). CDR3 size: 16 residues. The DNA of the CDR3 is TGTGCCAGCAGCTTGGACCCTCGAGGGTACACCTACGAGCAGTACTTC. Translating gives CASSLDPRGYTYEQYF.

This clone was picked up one time. V and J are TRBV6-1 and TRBJ2-1; TRBD2 aligns across 7 bases. Trimming cost V 4 bases and J 2 bases; bases outside gene matches: 8. This CDR3 spans 16 amino acids. From germline, CDR1 is MNHNS and CDR2 SASEGT. The CDR3 DNA sequence: TGTGCCAGCAGTGTGTCACCTAGCGGAACCTACAATGAGCAGTTCTTC. Translating it yields CASSVSPSGTYNEQFF.

This clone has just a few counts. J is TRBJ2-1 and V is TRBV6-6; TRBD2 is a possible D gene (6 bases). The CDR3 covers 11 residues. V dropped 2 bases and J dropped 10 bases, with 6 bases sitting between them. Per germline, CDR1 MNHNY and CDR2 SVGAGI (reference sequence). This CDR3 reads CASSYAGEQFF. The DNA of the CDR3 is TGTGCCAGCAGTTACGCGGGGGAGCAGTTCTTC.

This clone was counted between two and nine times. The chain links TRBV28 to TRBJ2-1; 8 bases agree with TRBD2. The V segment lost 1 base and the J segment 6 bases; nucleotides outside the gene matches: 8. The CDR3 extends over 16 amino acids. The germline V gene encodes CDR1 MDHEN and CDR2 SYDVKM. CDR3 amino acids: CASSLSWTSQGNEQFF. The CDR3 region has the DNA TGTGCCAGCAGTTTATCCTGGACTAGCCAGGGCAATGAGCAGTTCTTC. The entire variable domain, with the rest obtained from reference TRBV28 and TRBJ2-1, is as follows: DVKVTQSSRYLVKRTGEKVFLECVQDMDHENMFWYRQDPGLGLRLIYFSYDVKMKEKGDIPEGYSVSREKKERFSLILESASTNQTSMYLCASSLSWTSQGNEQFFGPGTRLTVL.

The chain has TRBV4-3 and TRBJ2-3; a possible D gene is TRBD2 (7 bases). The CDR3 is 14 amino acids. The germline V gene has CDR1 LGHNA and CDR2 YSLEER. V lost 0 bases and J 6 bases, leaving 10 bases between the germline ends. The CDR3 spells CASSQDRGADTQYF. The CDR3 DNA reads as TGCGCCAGCAGCCAAGATCGGGGGGCGGATACGCAGTATTTT.

The chain links TRBV5-1 to TRBJ1-6; 10 bases fit TRBD1. The CDR3 loop spans 15 amino acids. V lost 2 bases to trimming and J lost 7 bases; unmatched junction nucleotides: 3. The germline V gene encodes CDR1 SGHRS and CDR2 YFSETQ. CDR3 nucleotide sequence: TGCGCCAGCAGCTTCTCGACAGGGGGCAATTCACCCCTCCACTTT. This gives the protein CASSFSTGGNSPLHF.

With respect to this clone: The sample carries other DNA sequences with the same CDR3. The chain links TRBV9 to TRBJ2-5, with D possibly being TRBD2 (5 bases). V shed 2 bases and J shed 1 base, with 15 bases lying between them. Per the germline V gene, CDR1 is SGDLS and CDR2 is YYNGEE. There are 16 residues in the CDR3. CDR3 amino acids: CASSVSSGSFQETQYF. The CDR3 DNA reads as TGTGCCAGCAGCGTCTCTAGTGGGAGCTTCCAAGAGACCCAGTACTTC.

The rearrangement joins TRBV7-2 to TRBJ2-7; no firm D call. Germline-derived CDR1 and CDR2 are SGHTA and FQGNSA. This CDR3 has 12 residues. V gave up 4 bases and J gave up 0 bases, with 4 bases separating them. CDR3 DNA: TGTGCCAGCAGCTCTTCCTCCTACGAGCAGTACTTC. Encoded protein: CASSSSSYEQYF.

Here the CDR3 reads CASSRSWTGGVEKLFF. The CDR3 DNA follows: TGTGCCAGCAGCCGCTCATGGACAGGGGGAGTTGAAAAACTGTTTTTT. The chain links TRBV7-8 to TRBJ1-4; 10 bases line up with TRBD1. The junction had 10 bases not matched to a gene; V was cut back by 5 bases and J by 7 bases. CDR1 is SGHVS, CDR2 FQNEAQ, per germline. The length of the CDR3 is 16 residues.

Comment on this clone: Germline is not matched at one junction end, which may reflect a read error. The rearrangement links TRBV7-9 to TRBJ2-7, with D possibly being TRBD2 (5 bases). CDR1 is SEHNR, CDR2 FQNEAQ, per germline (reference sequence). The CDR3 length is 14 residues. The CDR3 loop is CASSRDGVSYERYF. Here the CDR3 DNA reads TGTGCCAGCAGCAGAGACGGGGTCTCCTACGAGCGGTACTTC.

This rearrangement joins TRBV28 to TRBJ1-2; the D gene is possibly TRBD1 (5 bases). Trimming removed 7 bases from V and 3 bases from J, with 21 bases in between. This CDR3 comprises 16 residues. The V gene's germline CDR1 is MDHEN and CDR2 SYDVKM. The CDR3 DNA sequence: TGTGCCAGCACCCTGGGCGGGGGAATAGGTGACTATGGCTACACCTTC. Amino acids: CASTLGGGIGDYGYTF.

The chain has TRBV5-1 and TRBJ2-7; TRBD2 aligns across 9 bases. V lost 4 bases and J lost 2; bases outside the gene matches: 10. The CDR3 is made up of 16 amino acids. Germline-derived CDR1 and CDR2 are SGHRS and YFSETQ. The CDR3 nucleotides read TGCGCCAGCAGCACAGATAGCGGGAGTTCCACCTACGAGCAGTACTTC. Translating gives CASSTDSGSSTYEQYF. Together with reference TRBV5-1 and TRBJ2-7, the CDR3 gives the full variable domain: KAGVTQTPRYLIKTRGQQVTLSCSPISGHRSVSWYQQTPGQGLQFLFEYFSETQRNKGNFPGRFSGRQFSNSRSEMNVSTLELGDSALYLCASSTDSGSSTYEQYFGPGTRLTVT.

V usage is TRBV2 and J usage is TRBJ1-2, with 8 bases lining up with TRBD1. With 8 bases clipped from V and 4 bases from J, the junction kept 6 bases outside the gene matches. The CDR3 consists of 13 residues. CDR1 and CDR2 from the germline V gene are SNHLY and FYNNEI. CDR3 loop: CASGTGEFYGYTF. DNA for the CDR3: TGTGCCAGCGGGACAGGCGAATTCTATGGCTACACCTTC.

This rearrangement joins TRBV6-1 to TRBJ1-2; 8 positions match TRBD1. The germline gives CDR1 MNHNS, CDR2 SASEGT. V lost 3 bases, J lost 0 bases, and 9 bases stayed unmatched. The CDR3 has 17 residues. DNA for the CDR3: TGTGCCAGCAGTGAGACGACAGGGGTTTTCGCTAACTATGGCTACACCTTC. Protein: CASSETTGVFANYGYTF.